The 4 T cell receptor beta chains reported below all come from one sample, sequenced in a study of T cells in Graves' hyperthyroidism and ophthalmopathy. Amplified regions were TCR beta CDR3 sequences from RNA transcripts. HTBI primers drove first-round RT-PCR of the TCR CDR3. In TCRdb, the multiplex PCR reads were re-called with MiXCR into one record per CDR3 protein. The sample records around 580,000 distinct CDR3 sequences, approximately 15% being singletons. The sequenced material came from blood. The receptor source for this set is a woman aged 18-29 years with Graves' hyperthyroidism.

The table lists this clonotype with many counts. The V and J genes are TRBV18 and TRBJ2-7; TRBD1 aligns across 8 bases. J lost 3 bases, V lost 6 bases, and 13 bases had no gene match. Germline V gene data show CDR1 as KGHSH and CDR2 as LQKENI. This CDR3 region has 16 residues. The CDR3 reads CASSDQAQGAYYEQYF. The CDR3 DNA is TGTGCCAGCTCTGACCAGGCCCAGGGGGCATACTACGAGCAGTACTTC.

This clonotype showed up many times. J is TRBJ1-1 and V is TRBV3-1; D is uncertain. The CDR3 covers 14 residues. Germline-derived CDR1 and CDR2 are LGHDT and YNNKEL (reference sequence). V gave up 0 bases and J gave up 3 bases, with 8 bases separating them. The CDR3 DNA is TGTGCCAGCAGCCAAGATCTTCGGGACACTGAAGCTTTCTTT. Its translation: CASSQDLRDTEAFF.

The chain joins TRBV6-1 to TRBJ2-1, with D possibly being TRBD2 (6 bases). The CDR3 runs 14 residues. Germline CDR1 and CDR2: MNHNS and SASEGT. Between the trimmed V and J ends, which lost 6 bases and 4 bases, there was a span of 13 bases. CDR3 bases: TGTGCCAGCAGACGACTAGATAATTACAATGAGCAGTTCTTC. Residues: CASRRLDNYNEQFF.

This clonotype was seen ten or more times. The genes are TRBV18 and TRBJ1-2; 9 bases map to TRBD1. The CDR3 covers 15 residues. Germline V lookup: CDR1 KGHSH, CDR2 LQKENI. V dropped 2 bases and J dropped 4; count of bases not matched to a gene: 5. The CDR3 DNA is TGTGCCAGCTCACCAGAGGGACAGGGTGGCTATGGCTACACCTTC. This sequence encodes CASSPEGQGGYGYTF. The full variable domain, its missing parts supplied by reference TRBV18 and TRBJ1-2, is NAGVMQNPRHLVRRRGQEARLRCSPMKGHSHVYWYRQLPEEGLKFMVYLQKENIIDESGMPKERFSAEFPKEGPSILRIQQVVRGDSAAYFCASSPEGQGGYGYTFGSGTRLTVV.